This record looks at one T cell receptor beta chain sequence and its context. This specimen comes from a study of blood T cell repertoires in COVID-19. The overall study: The United States, Italy and Spain provided the acute and convalescent COVID-19 samples.

As handled by the study authors: The authors estimated nucleated cell counts from reference gene primer amplification. Profiling relied on immunoSEQ multiplex PCR, and the TCRdb table lists in-frame clones only, not all of them. The D gene and trimming were derived from the DNA, and the V and J assignments and clone size from that table. The table records about 440,000 clones, less than 95% of them present only once. The CDR3 consists of 13 residues. In germline, CDR1 is LNHDA, CDR2 SQIVND (reference sequence). V lost 3 bases, J lost 11 bases, and 16 bases lay in between. Recruits, aged about 18 to 90 years, lived in around 24 US areas. Two negative PCRs, clearance, or symptom resolution had been documented for recovered Cohort 3 donors.

What was sequenced was PBMCs or T cells enriched from blood (not recorded which). This chain links TRBV19 with TRBJ1-1; no definite D call. The receptor comes from a man in his late teens or twenties who had recovered from COVID-19. This CDR3 is CASSILSESRAFF. CDR3 in DNA: TGTGCCAGTAGTATTCTAAGCGAGAGTCGGGCTTTCTTT.